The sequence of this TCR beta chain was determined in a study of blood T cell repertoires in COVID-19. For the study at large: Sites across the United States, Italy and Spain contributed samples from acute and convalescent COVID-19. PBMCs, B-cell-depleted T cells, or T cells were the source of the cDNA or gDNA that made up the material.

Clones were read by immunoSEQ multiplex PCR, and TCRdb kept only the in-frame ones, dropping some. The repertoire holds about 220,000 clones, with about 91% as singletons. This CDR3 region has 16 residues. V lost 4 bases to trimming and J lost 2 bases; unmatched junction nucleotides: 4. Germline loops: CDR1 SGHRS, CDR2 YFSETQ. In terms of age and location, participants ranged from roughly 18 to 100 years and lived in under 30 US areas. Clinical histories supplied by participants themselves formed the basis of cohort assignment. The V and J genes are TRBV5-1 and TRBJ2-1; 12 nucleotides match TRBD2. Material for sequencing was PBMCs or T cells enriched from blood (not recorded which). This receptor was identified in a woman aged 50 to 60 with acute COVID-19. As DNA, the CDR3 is TGCGCCAGCAGCCCAGGACTAGCGGGGCCCTACAATGAGCAGTTCTTC. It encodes CASSPGLAGPYNEQFF.